Described below is a single T cell receptor (beta chain) sequence and its context. What this receptor recognizes is not known. The sample holds no much larger clone one base away, and base qualities are not on file. The collaborating institutions used their own protocols to collect whole blood in K2EDTA tubes. Collaborator samples were shipped for TCRbeta analysis as frozen whole blood, isolated PBMCs, or DNA extracted from either sample type. TCRbeta CDR3 regions were amplified from genomic DNA by means of the immunoSEQ Assay, a bias-controlled multiplex PCR. The original methods were these. Within the assay, amplification of reference gene primers was used to estimate how many nucleated cells each sample contained. To quantify the absolute abundance of each unique TCRbeta CDR3 rearrangement, sequence reads were collapsed and filtered. For each sample, productive Simpson clonality was calculated as the square root of Simpson's diversity index over productive rearrangements. Drawn from immuneACCESS, this table holds only the in-frame rearrangements with V and J called that TCRdb kept. Clones are partly lost; checked studies trace under half to an unresolved V gene and leave the rest unexplained. V and J calls plus clone size are reproduced from that table; the DNA served to infer D and trimming. In this sample the table shows around 250,000 clones, 85% of which occur a single time. The ten largest account for roughly 5.3% of the sample.

This sample was included in a study of blood T cell repertoires in COVID-19 (TCRdb year 2020). For the wider study: Samples covering the acute and convalescent phases of COVID-19 were provided by collaborators in the United States, Italy and Spain. The material from the prospective study consisted of cDNA or gDNA derived from T cells, B-cell-depleted T cells, or PBMCs. Subjects who had been exposed to COVID-19, were actively infected with it, or had recovered from it provided the deeply sampled blood TCRbeta repertoires that made up the dataset. The repertoires were made available in a free public database intended to serve as a resource for research on the immune response to SARS-CoV-2. Samples came from the ongoing ImmuneRACE study (first 160 participants) plus 1,254 subjects from 6 global collaborators. Nearly every sample came with metadata listing a de-identified subject ID, COVID-19 status, age in years and sex. HLA class I and class II types, where available, came from metadata supplied by the sample provider rather than from assay-based typing.

Sequences SGHVS (CDR1) and FQNEAQ (CDR2) are obtained from the germline V gene. The cysteine opens and the phenylalanine closes a CDR3 of 15 amino acids. The read is trimmed to its CDR3 DNA, 45 bases read in frame from base 1. V is pared back by 5 bases and J by 0 bases, with 13 bases lying between the germline termini. Summary of the overall study and its limitations: The quantity of clinical and demographic metadata differed by source and by participant and was supplied without curation.

Recombination joined TRBV7-8 with TRBJ1-2; no D gene is confidently identified. The source is a man in his fifties with active or convalescent COVID-19. Sequencing used peripheral blood. The nucleotide sequence reads as follows: TGTGCCAGCAGCCCTGTGACACGAACTAACTATGGCTACACCTTC. It is translated as CASSPVTRTNYGYTF.